Listed below are T cell receptor beta chains from one sample, sequenced in a study of beta chain features in type 1 diabetes. TCRdb's copy holds only in-frame clones and misses some; the assay was immunoSEQ multiplex PCR. This table holds nearly 350,000 clones, approximately 8% found once. The sample consisted of central memory CD4+ T cells from blood. Receptors originate from a woman under 30 in good health. Each CDR3 is given with its conserved first and last residue. D genes are given only for firm matches. For some rows the clone size is stated as once, few or many, or as a class when expanded; others skip it.

j_call clone_size cdr3_length d_call v_call cdr3_aa cdr3_nt
TRBJ2-3 - 12 - TRBV7-9 CASSLLGDTQYF TGTGCCAGCAGCCTACTAGGAGATACGCAGTATTTT
TRBJ2-5 few 16 TRBD2 TRBV9 CASSATAGVTGETQYF TGTGCCAGCAGCGCCACAGCGGGAGTAACAGGAGAGACCCAGTACTTC
TRBJ2-1 - 13 - TRBV9 CASSVVPFSEQFF TGTGCCAGCAGCGTAGTGCCTTTTAGTGAGCAGTTCTTC
TRBJ2-7 few 13 TRBD2 TRBV5-1 CASSLGAGDEQYF TGCGCCAGCAGCTTGGGCGCGGGAGACGAGCAGTACTTC
TRBJ2-5 few 13 - TRBV7-9 CASSLQGVETQYF TGTGCCAGCAGCTTGCAGGGCGTGGAGACCCAGTACTTC
TRBJ1-2 few 14 TRBD1 TRBV18 CASSWEGQPYGYTF TGTGCCAGCTCATGGGAGGGACAGCCCTATGGCTACACCTTC
TRBJ2-7 few 14 - TRBV29-1 CSVADRYSFWEQYF TGCAGCGTTGCAGACAGGTACTCCTTTTGGGAGCAGTACTTC
TRBJ2-3 - 17 - TRBV7-2 CASSFLSWGMSTDTQYF TGTGCCAGCAGCTTCTTGTCCTGGGGAATGAGCACAGATACGCAGTATTTT
TRBJ1-2 - 15 TRBD1 TRBV5-4 CASSLGQGAYYGYTF TGTGCCAGCAGCTTGGGACAGGGGGCATACTATGGCTACACCTTC
TRBJ2-3 - 15 - TRBV15 CATSRLDWGTDTQYF TGTGCCACCAGCCGATTGGATTGGGGGACAGATACGCAGTATTTT
TRBJ2-5 - 17 TRBD1 TRBV4-3 CASSQDRLVRGRETQYF TGCGCCAGCAGCCAAGATCGACTTGTTAGGGGGCGAGAGACCCAGTACTTC
TRBJ2-2 few 15 - TRBV7-3 CASSLTSGNTGELFF TGTGCCAGCAGCTTAACTAGCGGGAACACCGGGGAGCTGTTTTTT
TRBJ2-1 many 17 - TRBV27 CASSEYGQPSSYNEQFF TGTGCCAGCAGTGAGTATGGACAGCCCAGCTCCTACAATGAGCAGTTCTTC
TRBJ2-5 few 14 - TRBV9 CASSVEGRQETQYF TGTGCCAGCAGCGTAGAAGGACGGCAAGAGACCCAGTACTTC
TRBJ2-1 - 15 TRBD2 TRBV5-4 CASSLGPGLDNEQFF TGTGCCAGCAGCTTGGGACCGGGACTAGACAATGAGCAGTTCTTC
TRBJ2-3 few 12 - TRBV7-9 CASSPTTHTQYF TGTGCCAGCAGCCCGACCACCCATACGCAGTATTTT
TRBJ2-1 few 13 - TRBV2 CASSEGQYNEQFF TGTGCCAGCAGTGAAGGACAGTACAATGAGCAGTTCTTC
TRBJ2-5 - 18 TRBD1 TRBV5-1 CASSLHTRPGTGQETQYF TGCGCCAGCAGCCTCCACACACGCCCCGGGACAGGACAAGAGACCCAGTACTTC
TRBJ2-2 many 15 - TRBV7-9 CASRAGLANTGELFF TGTGCCAGCAGAGCGGGCCTCGCGAACACCGGGGAGCTGTTTTTT
TRBJ2-1 many 17 - TRBV4-1 CASSQDQVAWPYNEQFF TGCGCCAGCAGCCAAGATCAGGTGGCGTGGCCTTACAATGAGCAGTTCTTC
TRBJ2-5 - 13 TRBD1 TRBV7-3 CASSPNRGETQYF TGTGCCAGCAGCCCAAACAGGGGGGAGACCCAGTACTTC
TRBJ2-1 few 15 - TRBV11-2 CASSLDFGAYNEQFF TGTGCCAGCAGCTTAGATTTCGGGGCCTACAATGAGCAGTTCTTC
TRBJ2-7 - 14 - TRBV11-3 CASSSAPGSYEQYF TGTGCCAGCAGCTCAGCGCCGGGGTCCTACGAGCAGTACTTC
TRBJ2-3 few 14 TRBD2 TRBV7-2 CASSPQRELDTQYF TGTGCCAGCAGCCCTCAGCGGGAGTTAGATACGCAGTATTTT
TRBJ2-1 few 13 - TRBV7-3 CASSLRAGNEQFF TGTGCCAGCAGCTTAAGGGCAGGAAATGAGCAGTTCTTC
TRBJ2-6 - 14 - TRBV6-5 CASRSGAGANVLTF TGTGCCAGCAGGTCGGGGGCTGGGGCCAACGTCCTGACTTTC
TRBJ2-1 few 13 - TRBV6-5 CASRAGLENEQFF TGTGCCAGCAGAGCAGGGTTAGAGAATGAGCAGTTCTTC
TRBJ2-3 - 14 TRBD2 TRBV7-9 CASTPAGGPYTQYF TGTGCCAGTACCCCAGCGGGAGGGCCTTATACGCAGTATTTT
TRBJ2-4 few 16 - TRBV15 CATSRGLDGSMDIQYF TGTGCCACCAGCAGAGGGCTAGACGGGAGTATGGACATTCAGTACTTC
TRBJ2-1 - 15 TRBD1 TRBV5-4 CASSAKQGSYNEQFF TGTGCCAGCAGCGCGAAACAGGGGTCCTACAATGAGCAGTTCTTC
TRBJ2-4 many 11 - TRBV14 CASSQANIQYF TGTGCCAGCAGCCAAGCTAACATTCAGTACTTC
TRBJ2-2 - 13 TRBD1 TRBV2 CASWGQGAGELFF TGTGCCAGCTGGGGACAGGGGGCCGGGGAGCTGTTTTTT
TRBJ2-7 few 17 TRBD1 TRBV5-1 CASSRAGAGTGVPEQYF TGCGCCAGCAGCCGTGCGGGAGCTGGGACAGGGGTTCCGGAGCAGTACTTC
TRBJ2-5 few 14 TRBD2 TRBV11-2 CASSSGLDIVTQYF TGTGCCAGCAGCTCGGGACTAGACATTGTGACCCAGTACTTC
TRBJ2-7 - 18 TRBD2 TRBV10-3 CAISETRTSGYYLGEQYF TGTGCCATCAGTGAGACCAGGACTAGCGGGTACTATCTAGGCGAGCAGTACTTC
TRBJ2-3 - 12 - TRBV6-6 CASSADGPVQYF TGTGCCAGCAGTGCGGACGGACCGGTCCAGTATTTT
TRBJ2-1 - 13 - TRBV29-1 CSSKSSSYNEQFF TGCAGCAGCAAATCAAGCTCCTACAATGAGCAGTTCTTC
TRBJ2-1 - 13 - TRBV28 CASSTGPYNEQFF TGTGCCAGCAGTACCGGGCCCTACAACGAGCAGTTCTTC
TRBJ2-7 few 16 TRBD1 TRBV5-4 CASTPDPGQGDYEQYF TGTGCCAGCACCCCTGACCCTGGACAGGGGGACTACGAGCAGTACTTC
TRBJ1-4 - 13 TRBD1 TRBV6-5 CASSRTGALKLFF TGTGCCAGCAGCAGAACAGGGGCCCTTAAACTGTTTTTT